This T cell receptor beta chain is drawn from a study of shared clonotypes between healthy human individuals. Study summary: Each donor contributed plates that comprised three CD4 naive, three CD4 memory, two CD8 naive and one CD8 memory.

A word on this clone: Its antigen is not known.

Study-wide findings and caveats: The study found lower generation probabilities in non-shared clonotypes than in those shared by all four donors. When naive CD4 clonotypes were compared across several donors, about 4.8% were shared. Larger estimated richness was generally recorded for naive subsets relative to memory subsets.

The CDR3 is 15 residues long. V lost 5 bases, J lost 1 base, and 13 bases lay in between. Germline V gives CDR1 MDHEN, CDR2 SYDVKM. TCRdb's table, derived via immunoSEQ multiplex PCR, lists solely in-frame clones and lacks some. The table lists about 600,000 clones, approximately 97% of them singletons. The chain joins TRBV28 to TRBJ2-3; no clear D gene. The source material was naive CD4+ T cells sorted from blood. Documented subset: CD45RA+ positively selected. This TCR derives from a woman in her 30s in good health. The CDR3 here is CASSPDGRGTDTQYF. CDR3 bases: TGTGCCAGCAGTCCGGATGGAAGGGGCACAGATACGCAGTATTTT.